Shown below are 32 T cell receptor beta chains from a single sample sequenced in a study of graft-versus-host responses after intestinal transplantation (dated by TCRdb to about 2021). These receptors lack a known antigen. The time point label, as the study defines it: cells obtained before transplantation from donor or recipient. The library was built by means of the immunoSEQ multiplex PCR assay. TCRdb provides this immuneACCESS table in a form limited to in-frame rearrangements. Some clones are lacking; in checked studies, under half of them reflect an unresolved V gene, and why the rest are absent is not known. Here the sample has 65,000 to 90,000 clones; under 95% occur a single time. The ten most abundant clones make up around 0.44% of the sample. The sequenced sample was unstimulated CD8+ T cells sorted from spleen or lymph node cells, obtained before transplant. These receptors all stem from a human donor who was the organ donor for an intestinal transplant.

This clone was seen a single time. The rearrangement joins TRBV2 to TRBJ2-5, with D possibly being TRBD1 (5 bases). The V end was cut by 6 bases, the J end by 2 bases, with 22 bases between. Germline V gene sequence: CDR1 SNHLY, CDR2 FYNNEI. The CDR3 loop spans 17 amino acids. CDR3 bases: TGTGCCAGCAGCGTCCCCCTCGACAGCCAAAGTCAAGAGACCCAGTACTTC. Translated: CASSVPLDSQSQETQYF.

This rearrangement joins TRBV7-3 to TRBJ2-7; no reliable D call. The germline gives CDR1 SGHTA, CDR2 FQGTGA. The germline V and J ends were trimmed by 8 bases and 0 bases, with 14 bases remaining between them. The CDR3 contains 14 residues. CDR3 in amino acids: CASSPLGGSYEQYF. Here the CDR3 DNA reads TGTGCCAGCTCCCCACTCGGCGGCTCCTACGAGCAGTACTTC.

The chain carries TRBV2 and TRBJ2-5; 9 nucleotides line up with TRBD2. The germline gives CDR1 SNHLY, CDR2 FYNNEI. CDR3 length equals 14 residues. Trimming removed 7 bases from V and 1 base from J; junction bases left unmatched: 4. CDR3 residues: CASKGAGGQETQYF. In DNA, the CDR3 is TGTGCCAGCAAAGGAGCGGGGGGCCAAGAGACCCAGTACTTC.

The chain couples TRBV13 to TRBJ2-7; D gene unclear. The ends were cut back, 5 bases at V and 2 bases at J, with 13 bases in the middle. Germline V lookup: CDR1 PRHDT, CDR2 FYEKMQ (reference sequence). CDR3 length equals 14 residues. This CDR3 is CASSPGGGTYEQYF. The CDR3 DNA sequence: TGTGCCAGCAGCCCCGGTGGCGGTACCTACGAGCAGTACTTC.

The chain is built from TRBV19 and TRBJ2-3; D is uncertain. CDR1 and CDR2 (germline): LNHDA, SQIVND (reference sequence). Trimming left V 5 bases short and J 11 bases short, with 14 bases between. There are 12 residues in the CDR3. The CDR3 bases are TGTGCCAGTAGTCCTGACTGGTATATGCAGTATTTT. As protein: CASSPDWYMQYF.

This chain links TRBV19 with TRBJ2-5; D is uncertain. From germline, CDR1 is LNHDA and CDR2 SQIVND (reference sequence). V was clipped by 1 base and J by 1 base, with 7 bases between them. CDR3 size: 14 residues. The CDR3, as DNA: TGTGCCAGTAGTATAGGGCCAGTCCAAGAGACCCAGTACTTC. Amino acid sequence: CASSIGPVQETQYF.

The chain employs TRBV9 and TRBJ1-1; D might be TRBD1 (6 bases). Germline-derived CDR1 and CDR2 are SGDLS and YYNGEE. There are 14 residues in the CDR3. V lost 3 bases to trimming and J lost 2 bases, with 11 bases between them. This CDR3 is CASSEGGGNTEAFF. The CDR3 DNA sequence: TGTGCCAGCAGCGAAGGGGGTGGAAACACTGAAGCTTTCTTT.

V gene TRBV6-1 combines with J gene TRBJ1-2, with 10 positions matching TRBD1. V shed 4 bases and J 5 bases; nucleotides not matched to a gene: 7. The CDR3 is 15 amino acids. The germline gives CDR1 MNHNS, CDR2 SASEGT. CDR3 in amino acids: CASSAGQGGLYGYTF. CDR3 nucleotides: TGTGCCAGCAGTGCTGGACAGGGGGGTTTGTATGGCTACACCTTC.

This clone was seen a single time. CDR3 sequence reads: CASSQESGFSYNEQFF. DNA of the CDR3: TGCGCCAGCAGCCAAGAGTCAGGGTTCTCCTACAATGAGCAGTTCTTC. The chain joins TRBV4-3 to TRBJ2-1; the D gene is possibly TRBD1 (5 bases). The CDR3 runs to 16 residues. Germline assignment: CDR1 LGHNA and CDR2 YSLEER. The V end was cut by 0 bases, the J end by 0 bases, with 9 bases between.

This clone was recorded once. The chain uses TRBV4-1 and TRBJ2-5; TRBD2 is a possible D gene (6 bases). Matching the DNA end better, TRBJ2-7 makes the J call doubtful. Per the germline V gene, CDR1 is MGHRA and CDR2 is YSYEKL. The CDR3 totals 14 residues. The CDR3 region has the DNA TGCGCCAGCAGCGTACGGGGGTACTCCTACGAGCAGTACTTC. Its translation: CASSVRGYSYEQYF.

The genes are TRBV2 and TRBJ2-5; 10 bases align to TRBD1. There are 14 residues in the CDR3. CDR1 is SNHLY and CDR2 is FYNNEI in the germline V gene. V shed 7 bases, J shed 3 bases, and the junction held 5 bases outside the gene matches. The CDR3 loop reads CASKWDRGEETQYF. CDR3 bases: TGTGCCAGCAAATGGGACAGGGGAGAAGAGACCCAGTACTTC.

The rearrangement links TRBV29-1 to TRBJ1-2, with TRBD1 matching over 8 bases. The CDR3 runs 13 residues. The V gene's germline CDR1 is SQVTM and CDR2 ANQGSEA. The V segment lost 3 bases and the J segment 3 bases; nucleotides outside the gene matches: 3. DNA of the CDR3: TGCAGCGTTGAGACAGGGGATGACTATGGCTACACCTTC. Its protein product is CSVETGDDYGYTF.

In its sample, this clone was seen once. The chain couples TRBV5-4 to TRBJ2-1; the D gene is possibly TRBD2 (7 bases). V gave up 4 bases and J gave up 0 bases, with 11 bases separating them. The CDR3 extends over 15 amino acids. Germline-derived CDR1 and CDR2 are SGHNT and YYREEE (reference sequence). The CDR3 sequence: CASSSGTSSYNEQFF. The CDR3 coding sequence is TGTGCCAGCAGCAGCGGGACAAGCTCCTACAATGAGCAGTTCTTC. The complete variable domain, with remaining parts taken from reference TRBV5-4 and TRBJ2-1, reads ETGVTQSPTHLIKTRGQQVTLRCSSQSGHNTVSWYQQALGQGPQFIFQYYREEENGRGNFPPRFSGLQFPNYSSELNVNALELDDSALYLCASSSGTSSYNEQFFGPGTRLTVL.

CDR3: CASSQAILPQSYGYTF. CDR3 nucleotides: TGTGCCAGCAGCCAAGCCATCCTTCCCCAGTCATATGGCTACACCTTC. The rearrangement links TRBV14 to TRBJ1-2, with D unclear. This CDR3 is 16 amino acids long. Trimming took off 1 base at V and 5 bases at J, with 17 bases between the two ends. Germline V gene lookup returns CDR1 SGHDN and CDR2 FVKESK.

V gene TRBV15 combines with J gene TRBJ2-1; 15 bases line up with TRBD2. Trimming at V came to 6 bases and at J to 7 bases, leaving 4 bases not matched to a gene. This CDR3 is 15 amino acids long. Per germline, CDR1 LNHNV and CDR2 YYDKDF (reference sequence). DNA for the CDR3: TGTGCCACCAGATCGGGACTAGCGGGGGGTAATGAGCAGTTCTTC. Translating gives CATRSGLAGGNEQFF.

This clone was seen only once. This sequence joins TRBV5-6 and TRBJ2-5, with 7 bases that match TRBD1. The CDR3 is 14 amino acids. CDR1 and CDR2 from the germline V gene are SGHDT and YYEEEE. The V segment lost 4 bases and the J segment 7 bases; nucleotides outside the gene matches: 10. The CDR3 DNA reads TGTGCCAGCAGCCGAGGGACAGACGCTGGGACCCAGTACTTC. Translation: CASSRGTDAGTQYF.

V is TRBV6-5 and J is TRBJ2-1; the D gene is possibly TRBD2 (5 bases). CDR3 length: 12 amino acids. V lost 0 bases to trimming and J lost 10 bases, with 7 bases between them. Germline V gene sequence: CDR1 MNHEY, CDR2 SVGAGI. The CDR3 here is CASSYSGGEQFF. CDR3 nucleotides: TGTGCCAGCAGTTACTCGGGCGGGGAGCAGTTCTTC.

The V and J genes are TRBV30 and TRBJ2-7; tentative D call: TRBD1 (6 bases). The CDR3 has 13 amino acids. Trimming cost V 6 bases and J 0 bases, with 12 bases left between them. CDR1 GTSNPN and CDR2 SVGIG come from the germline V gene (reference sequence). CDR3 amino acids: CACPGVYSYEQYF. CDR3 DNA sequence: TGTGCCTGTCCAGGGGTCTACTCCTACGAGCAGTACTTC.

The chain has TRBV29-1 and TRBJ1-2, with 8 bases identical to TRBD1. J lost 6 bases, V lost 5 bases, and 5 bases had no gene match. Looked up from germline, CDR1 is SQVTM and CDR2 is ANQGSEA. The CDR3 covers 12 residues. The CDR3 DNA reads TGCAGCGTTACCGGGACAGGAGATGGCTACACCTTC. This translates into CSVTGTGDGYTF.

This clone was recorded once. This chain connects TRBV25-1 to TRBJ1-2; 11 bases map to TRBD1. The CDR3 runs to 13 residues. V lost 7 bases and J lost 6; bases outside the gene matches: 4. Germline-derived CDR1 and CDR2 are MGHDK and SYGVNS. In nucleotides, the CDR3 is TGTGCCAGCACAGGGACAGGGGGGGATGGCTACACCTTC. Protein: CASTGTGGDGYTF.

This chain links TRBV11-3 with TRBJ2-7; D call uncertain. The CDR3 extends over 13 amino acids. The germline gives CDR1 SGHNT, CDR2 YENEEA. Trimming took off 0 bases at V and 0 bases at J, with 3 bases between the two ends. The CDR3 region is CASSLESSYEQYF. CDR3 coding DNA: TGTGCCAGCAGCTTAGAGAGCTCCTACGAGCAGTACTTC.

The chain links TRBV27 to TRBJ2-7, with a possible D match to TRBD1 (6 bases). Trimming cost V 0 bases and J 4 bases, with 10 bases left between them. The length of the CDR3 is 14 residues. Germline V gene data show CDR1 as MNHEY and CDR2 as SMNVEV (reference sequence). The CDR3 nucleotides are TGTGCCAGCAGTTTATCAGGACAGCCGTACGAGCAGTACTTC. This sequence encodes CASSLSGQPYEQYF.

The rearrangement joins TRBV29-1 to TRBJ1-2; no definite D call. The CDR3 extends over 13 amino acids. With 7 bases removed from V and 4 bases from J, the gap between germline ends came to 16 bases. CDR1 SQVTM and CDR2 ANQGSEA come from the germline V gene. In DNA form, the CDR3 reads TGCAGCGCCCAAGACCCTGAGGGCTATGGCTACACCTTC. This gives the protein CSAQDPEGYGYTF. The whole variable domain, filled in from reference TRBV29-1 and TRBJ1-2, reads SAVISQKPSRDICQRGTSLTIQCQVDSQVTMMFWYRQQPGQSLTLIATANQGSEATYESGFVIDKFPISRPNLTFSTLTVSNMSPEDSSIYLCSAQDPEGYGYTFGSGTRLTVV.

This clone has just one count. J is TRBJ1-1 and V is TRBV27; no reliable D call. CDR1 MNHEY and CDR2 SMNVEV come from the germline V gene (reference sequence). V lost 2 bases and J lost 3, with 7 bases in between. This CDR3 region has 13 residues. This CDR3 is CASSLLEDTEAFF. In DNA, the CDR3 is TGTGCCAGCAGTTTACTAGAAGACACTGAAGCTTTCTTT.

The table lists this clone with a few counts. The CDR3 DNA follows: TGTGCCAGCAGCTTTAACAATCAGCCCCAGCATTTT. It specifies CASSFNNQPQHF. This chain connects TRBV7-9 to TRBJ1-5, with unresolved D. With 3 bases removed from V and 3 bases from J, the gap between germline ends came to 3 bases. CDR1 and CDR2 from the germline V gene are SEHNR and FQNEAQ (reference sequence). This CDR3 is 12 amino acids long.

This sequence joins TRBV4-1 and TRBJ2-6; D is undetermined. The germline CDR1 and CDR2 sequences are MGHRA and YSYEKL. This CDR3 spans 15 amino acids. Trimming shortened V by 1 base and J by 0 bases, and 4 bases separated the two germline ends. As DNA, the CDR3 is TGCGCCAGCAGCCAAGCCTACTCTGGGGCCAACGTCCTGACTTTC. It specifies CASSQAYSGANVLTF.

The genes are TRBV27 and TRBJ2-1, with TRBD2 identical over 8 bases. V dropped 6 bases and J dropped 0; count of bases not matched to a gene: 4. Germline CDR1 reads MNHEY; CDR2 reads SMNVEV (reference sequence). This CDR3 is built from 15 residues. The CDR3: CASSRSGTSYNEQFF. CDR3 DNA sequence: TGTGCCAGCAGCCGTAGCGGGACCTCCTACAATGAGCAGTTCTTC.

The chain links TRBV4-1 to TRBJ2-5; possible D gene TRBD2, 6 bases. The germline V gene encodes CDR1 MGHRA and CDR2 YSYEKL. V was trimmed by 3 bases and J by 5 bases, leaving 19 bases between them. The CDR3 runs 16 residues. Here the CDR3 DNA reads TGCGCCAGCAGCCACCTAGCGAGTCCCCGCTGGGAGACCCAGTACTTC. This codes for CASSHLASPRWETQYF.

The gene calls are TRBV19 and TRBJ1-5, with D possibly being TRBD1 (5 bases). From germline, CDR1 is LNHDA and CDR2 SQIVND (reference sequence). This CDR3 is 17 amino acids long. V lost 4 bases, J lost 0 bases, and 16 bases lay in between. The CDR3 coding sequence is TGTGCCAGTAGTAACCCGACAGACCATTATAGCAATCAGCCCCAGCATTTT. Its protein product is CASSNPTDHYSNQPQHF.

The chain employs TRBV7-9 and TRBJ1-1; 12 bases line up with TRBD1. This CDR3 is 19 amino acids long. Germline V gene data show CDR1 as SEHNR and CDR2 as FQNEAQ (reference sequence). This chain's CDR3 is CATGGLNRDRGPLSTEAFF. CDR3 DNA sequence: TGTGCTACGGGGGGCTTAAACCGGGACAGGGGGCCCCTTAGCACTGAAGCTTTCTTT.

The chain is built from TRBV4-1 and TRBJ2-3; TRBD2 matches at 7 bases. The CDR3 runs to 16 residues. Germline CDR1 MGHRA, CDR2 YSYEKL. J was trimmed by 1 base and V by 0 bases; bases with no gene match: 4. The CDR3 nucleotides are TGCGCCAGCAGCCAAGAGGCCCTAGCGGGCACAGATACGCAGTATTTT. It yields the protein CASSQEALAGTDTQYF.

The chain has TRBV7-2 and TRBJ2-7, with 7 bases that match TRBD1. CDR1 and CDR2 from the germline V gene are SGHTA and FQGNSA. V shed 3 bases and J 3 bases; nucleotides not matched to a gene: 2. This CDR3 contains 13 residues. CDR3 nucleotide sequence: TGTGCCAGCAGCTTGAGGGACAGCTACGAGCAGTACTTC. Protein product: CASSLRDSYEQYF.